This TCR beta chain was retrieved from a study of OX40 agonist ivuxolimab in advanced cancers. About the investigation overall: Ivuxolimab was an agonistic, fully human IgG2 monoclonal antibody directed against OX40 (CD134), a costimulatory receptor. Intravenous ivuxolimab was administered to patients every 2 weeks at six dose levels: 0.01, 0.1, 0.3, 1.5, 3 and 10 mg/kg. Of the approximately 50 dose-escalation patients, hepatocellular carcinoma was present in some 19, melanoma in about 15, renal cell carcinoma in 9 and head and neck cancer in 9. A male proportion of almost 85% and a mean age of 60 years, ranging from 23 to 79, were recorded for the dose-escalation cohort. Patients were allowed to have had prior anti-PD-1, anti-PD-L1 or anti-CTLA-4 therapy, and around 43% of the dose-escalation patients had been treated with checkpoint inhibitors. Partial responses occurred in three dose-escalation patients, of whom one had hepatocellular carcinoma and two had cutaneous melanoma. Peripheral TCRbeta sequencing was intended to test whether TCR sequence diversity was altered and clonal T-cell expansion was caused by ivuxolimab. The paper describes the monotherapy dose-escalation part (N of about 57 patients) of the phase I trial of ivuxolimab. What the authors observed across the whole study: In partial responders in the 0.1-3.0 mg/kg groups, normalized peripheral clonal expansion was found to be among the lowest, especially among CD8+ T cells. Low levels of normalized T-cell clonal expansion were also seen in some nonresponding patients. At doses from 0.1 to 3.0 mg/kg, clonal expansion was seen in both CD4+ and CD8+ blood T cells between baseline and week 6. After ivuxolimab, CD8+ T cells had more expanded clones than CD4+ T cells on average. The antigen specificity of the clonally expanded peripheral T cells was not determined.

About this clone: This clone's antigen is unknown. Base qualities are not at hand, and no much larger clone is one base apart.

Genomic DNA was isolated from the sorted cells so that the TCRbeta CDR3 region could be sequenced. The immunoSEQ Assay was used for sequencing of TCRbeta CDR3 regions. This is the immuneACCESS table as TCRdb keeps it, with only in-frame sequences that have V and J called. A part of the clones is gone; compared with another copy, unresolved V genes explain less than half, and the rest is unexplained. The table for this sample lists tens of thousands of clones; around 85% of them were counted only once. The leading ten clones occupy 10% to 15% of the sample. CDR1 and CDR2, looked up from the germline V gene, are SGHDT and YYEEEE. The CDR3 measures 15 amino acids from cysteine to phenylalanine. The DNA shown is the 45-base CDR3, in frame from base 1. Trimming removed 4 bases from V and 0 bases from J, leaving 11 bases between the germline ends. Patients with autoimmune disease history or receiving systemic immunosuppression were excluded from the trial. Peripheral blood for TCR sequencing was collected from all dose cohorts at baseline, on cycle 4 day 1, and on cycle 7 day 1. The samples were drawn from a first-in-human, open-label, multicenter phase I dose-escalation trial of ivuxolimab. The trial enrolled adults with locally advanced or metastatic head and neck squamous cell, hepatocellular, melanoma or renal cell carcinoma. Before TCR sequencing, CD4+ and CD8+ T cells were separately sorted from peripheral blood.

The sample in question was CD4+ or CD8+ T cells sorted from blood, obtained in a trial of the OX40 agonist ivuxolimab. This chain joins TRBV5-6 to TRBJ2-1, and TRBD2 may be the D gene, going by 5 matching bases. The receptor was isolated from an adult with an advanced solid tumor such as melanoma, head and neck, liver or kidney cancer. CDR3 sequence: CASSPRASSYNEQFF. The bases are TGTGCCAGCAGCCCGAGGGCGAGCTCCTACAATGAGCAGTTCTTC.